This TCR beta chain was captured in a study of cytomegalovirus exposure and HLA in healthy donors. PCR involved 60 Vbeta and 13 Jbeta primers. Here immunoSEQ multiplex PCR was the method, and the copy in TCRdb shows in-frame clones only, minus some. The table has roughly 200,000 clones, approximately 9.5% seen once. The CDR3 consists of 13 residues. Germline-derived CDR1 and CDR2 are LNHDA and SQIVND (reference sequence). The V and J ends lost 4 bases and 3 bases, in that order; junction bases with no gene match: 3. The sequencing sample was made of PBMCs. This clonotype originated in a woman aged 25 to 39 in good health and CMV-seropositive. The J gene is TRBJ2-7, the V gene TRBV19, with TRBD2 identical over 7 bases. The CDR3 loop is CASSTGTNYEQYF. Written as DNA, the CDR3 is TGTGCCAGTAGTACCGGGACTAACTACGAGCAGTACTTC.